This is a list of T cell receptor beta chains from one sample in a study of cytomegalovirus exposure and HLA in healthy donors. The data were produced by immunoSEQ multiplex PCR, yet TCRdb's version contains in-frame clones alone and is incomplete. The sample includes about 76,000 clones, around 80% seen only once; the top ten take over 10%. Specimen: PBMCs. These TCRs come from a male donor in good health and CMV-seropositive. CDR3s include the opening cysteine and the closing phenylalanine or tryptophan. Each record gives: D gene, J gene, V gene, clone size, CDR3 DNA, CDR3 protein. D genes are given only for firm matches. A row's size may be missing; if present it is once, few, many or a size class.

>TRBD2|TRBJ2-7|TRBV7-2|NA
TGTGCCAGTTCCCTAACCGGGACTAGCGGGGCCTTCTACGAGCAGTACTTC
CASSLTGTSGAFYEQYF
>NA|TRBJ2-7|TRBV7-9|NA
TGTGCCAGCAGCGTAGGACAGACCTACGAGCAGTACTTC
CASSVGQTYEQYF
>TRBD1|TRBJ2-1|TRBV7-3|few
TGTGCCAGCAGCTTAACGCCGGACAGGCGCTACAATGAGCAGTTCTTC
CASSLTPDRRYNEQFF
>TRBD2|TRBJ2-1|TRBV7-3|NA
TGTGCCAGCAGCACCCAACTAGCGGGAGGGAACAATGAGCAGTTCTTC
CASSTQLAGGNNEQFF
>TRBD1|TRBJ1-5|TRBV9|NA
TGTGCCAGCAGCGGCCAGGGGGCTCAGCCCCAGCATTTT
CASSGQGAQPQHF
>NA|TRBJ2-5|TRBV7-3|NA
TGTGCCAGCGCTAATCCAGGCCAGACCCAGTACTTC
CASANPGQTQYF
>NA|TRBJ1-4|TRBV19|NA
TGTGCCAGTAACACCGGAGAGGAAAAACTGTTTTTT
CASNTGEEKLFF
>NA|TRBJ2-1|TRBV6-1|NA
TGTGCCAGCAGTTTGGAGGGCCACACCTACAATGAGCAGTTCTTC
CASSLEGHTYNEQFF
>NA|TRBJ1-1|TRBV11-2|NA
TGTGCCAGCAGCTTAGACCCGGGGATCACTGAAGCTTTCTTT
CASSLDPGITEAFF
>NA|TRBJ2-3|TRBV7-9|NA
TGTGCCAGCAGCTTACCCGGCACAGATACGCAGTATTTT
CASSLPGTDTQYF
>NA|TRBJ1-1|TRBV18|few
TGTGCCAGCTCTTTATACGGGACTGAAGCTTTCTTT
CASSLYGTEAFF
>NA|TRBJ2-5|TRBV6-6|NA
TGTGCCAGCAGACGCCCTAGTATCCGCCAGGAGACCCAGTACTTC
CASRRPSIRQETQYF
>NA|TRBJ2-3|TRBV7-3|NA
TGTGCCAGCAGCAGTCTAGCGCACAACACAGATACGCAGTATTTT
CASSSLAHNTDTQYF
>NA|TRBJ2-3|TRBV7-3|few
TGTGCCAGCAGCTTAATGGGGGGTAAAAGAGATACGCAGTATTTT
CASSLMGGKRDTQYF
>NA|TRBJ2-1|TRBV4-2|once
TGTGCCAGCAGCCAAGATTCTCCTTCCTACAATGAGCAGTTCTTC
CASSQDSPSYNEQFF
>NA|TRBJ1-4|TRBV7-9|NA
TGTGCCAGCAGCTTAGTTGCCACTGCGGGCCCGGCAACTAATGAAAAACTGTTTTTT
CASSLVATAGPATNEKLFF